A single sample gave rise to the 21 T cell receptor beta chains below, sequenced in a study of tissue T cells after allogeneic stem cell transplantation. Measured with immunoSEQ multiplex PCR; TCRdb has only the in-frame clones, and not every one. Of fewer than 3,500 clones in the sample, 45% were seen once. The time point was: mouse harvest day 14 after allogeneic transplant. Mouse grafts combined 10^7 T-cell-depleted bone marrow cells with 10^6 splenic CD5+ T cells. The sequencing sample was made of lymph node tissue. The receptors here all came from a female BALB/c mouse given C57BL/6 T cells with graft-versus-host disease after an allogeneic hematopoietic cell transplant.

On this clone itself: Germline and genes here are mouse. Sequencing ends 1 residue short of the CDR3 end; the germline J gene provides the rest. The rearrangement joins TRBV13-1 to TRBJ2-7; 10 positions match TRBD1. Germline loops: CDR1 NSHNY, CDR2 SYGAGN. The trim removed 7 bases at V and 3 bases at J, leaving 1 base unmatched. The CDR3 runs to 12 residues. This CDR3 reads CASRTGGYEQYF. The sequenced CDR3 bases are TGTGCCAGCCGGACAGGGGGCTATGAACAGTAC.

With regard to this clone: Gene names follow the mouse nomenclature. The CDR3 region is CASSPTPSNTEVFF. The CDR3 bases that were read are TGTGCCAGCTCTCCGACCCCCTCAAACACAGAAGTCTTC. The chain has TRBV12-1 and TRBJ1-1; no clear D gene. The CDR3 end falls 1 residue outside the read, so it is completed with the germline J gene. Germline CDR1 reads SGHSN; CDR2 reads HYEKVE. The germline V and J ends were trimmed by 2 bases and 0 bases, with 9 bases remaining between them. The CDR3 has 14 residues.

In its sample, this clone was seen a few times. Gene names are the mouse ones. The observed sequence ends 1 residue before the CDR3 terminus, with the missing tail filled in from the germline J gene. The chain carries TRBV16 and TRBJ2-7, with 7 bases identical to TRBD1. This CDR3 comprises 14 residues. Per germline, CDR1 SGHSA and CDR2 FRNQAP. J was trimmed by 0 bases and V by 1 base; bases with no gene match: 0. The part of the CDR3 DNA that was read is TGTGCAAGCAGCTTAGGGGACAGCTCCTATGAACAGTAC. Translated, it gives CASSLGDSSYEQY. Given in full, the CDR3 is CASSLGDSSYEQYF.

A remark on this clone: Here the gene names and germline are mouse. The read ends 1 residue shy of where the CDR3 ends; the end is completed using the germline J gene. The chain uses TRBV13-3 and TRBJ2-7; D might be TRBD1 (6 bases). Per germline, CDR1 NNHDY and CDR2 SYVADS. The germline V and J ends were trimmed by 1 base and 6 bases, with 14 bases remaining between them. The CDR3 length is 14 residues. CDR3 protein: CASSDRQGQSEQYF. The sequenced part of the CDR3 DNA is TGTGCCAGCAGTGATAGGCAGGGGCAGAGTGAACAGTAC.

A remark on this clone: Genes and germline are mouse. The observed sequence ends 1 residue before the CDR3 terminus, with the missing tail filled in from the germline J gene. The chain employs TRBV29 and TRBJ1-6; 10 bases map to TRBD1. TRBJ1-6 is placed among ORFs of uncertain function. This CDR3 has 15 residues. Per the germline V gene, CDR1 is MSHET and CDR2 is SYDVDS. With 6 bases clipped from V and 5 bases from J, the junction kept 4 bases outside the gene matches. The CDR3 bases that were read are TGTGCTAGCAGCCCCGGACAGGGGGATAATTCGCCCCTCTAC. Its protein product is CASSPGQGDNSPLY. The full-length CDR3 reads as CASSPGQGDNSPLYF.

This clone was picked up a small number of times. The gene names given are mouse names. The read is 1 residue too short to cover the CDR3 end, so that end is filled in from the germline J gene. The chain is built from TRBV13-2 and TRBJ2-1, with 9 bases aligning to TRBD2. V dropped 0 bases and J dropped 3; count of bases not matched to a gene: 4. The CDR3 contains 16 residues. The V gene's germline CDR1 is NNHNN and CDR2 SYGAGS (reference sequence). The CDR3 bases that were read are TGTGCCAGCGGTGATGGGTGGGGGGGCGCCTATGCTGAGCAGTTC. Residues: CASGDGWGGAYAEQF. The whole CDR3 protein reads CASGDGWGGAYAEQFF.

A remark on this clone: All gene names here are mouse names. The read terminates 1 residue before the CDR3 end, so the remaining end is supplied by the germline J gene. This sequence joins TRBV31 and TRBJ2-4; 11 positions agree with TRBD1. Germline trimming cut 1 base from V and 0 bases from J; bases unmatched to any gene: 15. This CDR3 comprises 20 residues. CDR1 is GKSSPN, CDR2 SITVG, per germline. The CDR3 DNA, read in part, is TGTGCCTGGAGTCCCCGGGACAGGGGGGGAATGGAAAATAGTCAAAACACCTTGTAC. It translates to CAWSPRDRGGMENSQNTLY. The CDR3 as a whole reads CAWSPRDRGGMENSQNTLYF.

As concerns this clone: The genes and germline here are from mouse. The read ends 1 residue early relative to the CDR3; the germline J gene fills the gap. The chain recombines TRBV15 with TRBJ1-1; maybe TRBD1 (5 bases). Trimming pared 2 bases from V and 2 bases from J, leaving 9 bases between. CDR1 is SGHND and CDR2 is FRSKSL in the germline V gene. There are 14 residues in the CDR3. CDR3 sequence reads: CASSLPGSNTEVFF. CDR3 DNA (partial): TGTGCCAGCAGTTTACCAGGGAGCAACACAGAAGTCTTC.

Comments on this clone: Gene names are the mouse ones. The read ends 1 residue shy of where the CDR3 ends; the end is completed using the germline J gene. V usage is TRBV26 and J usage is TRBJ2-3; D uncertain. The V end was cut by 0 bases, the J end by 0 bases, with 7 bases between. This CDR3 is built from 15 residues. Germline V gives CDR1 KGHPV, CDR2 FQNQEV (reference sequence). The part of the CDR3 DNA that was read is TGTGCCAGCAGTCTGTCAAGGAATAGTGCAGAAACGCTGTAT. The encoded protein is CASSLSRNSAETLY. The entire CDR3 reads CASSLSRNSAETLYF.

Worth noting for this clone: The genes and germline here are from mouse. The CDR3 is cut off 1 residue early in the read; its end comes from the germline J gene. The chain links TRBV26 to TRBJ1-1; 8 nucleotides line up with TRBD1. This CDR3 has 14 residues. Germline V gene data show CDR1 as KGHPV and CDR2 as FQNQEV (reference sequence). V trimming: 4 bases; J trimming: 2 bases; junction bases outside the gene matches: 3. CDR3 region: CASSRPGGNTEVFF. Incomplete CDR3 DNA: TGTGCCAGCAGTCGTCCAGGGGGCAACACAGAAGTCTTC.

This clone turned up a few times. Gene names and germline refer to mouse. CDR3: CASSPSINQDTQYF. The DNA read from the CDR3 is TGTGCCAGCAGTCCTTCAATTAACCAAGACACCCAGTAC. The chain recombines TRBV26 with TRBJ2-5; D unclear. The read gets to within 1 residue of the CDR3 end, and the germline J gene fills in the rest. The V gene's germline CDR1 is KGHPV and CDR2 FQNQEV (reference sequence). The CDR3 spans 14 residues. V was cut by 4 bases and J by 0 bases, with 8 bases left in between. Supplemented by reference TRBV26 and TRBJ2-5, the full variable domain reads NSKVIQTPRYLVKGQGQKAKMRCIPEKGHPVVFWYQQNKNNEFKFLINFQNQEVLQQIDMTEKRFSAECPSNSPCSLEIQSSEAGDSALYLCASSPSINQDTQYFGPGTRLLVL.

For this clone: Germline and genes: mouse. The read stops 1 residue short of the end of the CDR3; the missing end is completed from the germline J gene. The J gene is TRBJ1-4, the V gene TRBV26; D is perhaps TRBD1 (5 bases). The CDR3 has 15 amino acids. Germline-derived CDR1 and CDR2 are KGHPV and FQNQEV (reference sequence). Trimming took 0 bases from V and 4 from J, leaving 9 bases between them. The CDR3 spells CASSLSARDNERLFF. The DNA read from the CDR3 is TGTGCCAGCAGTCTGTCGGCCAGGGACAACGAAAGATTATTT. The full variable domain, completed using reference TRBV26 and TRBJ1-4, is NSKVIQTPRYLVKGQGQKAKMRCIPEKGHPVVFWYQQNKNNEFKFLINFQNQEVLQQIDMTEKRFSAECPSNSPCSLEIQSSEAGDSALYLCASSLSARDNERLFFGHGTKLSVL.

For this clone: Mouse gene names and germline throughout. The DNA ends 1 residue before the CDR3 does, and the rest of the CDR3 is filled in from the germline J gene. The genes are TRBV3 and TRBJ1-1; 11 positions match TRBD1. Trimming took 5 bases from V and 4 from J; bases not matched to a gene: 3. Looked up from germline, CDR1 is SNHLY and CDR2 is FYNGKV (reference sequence). The CDR3 is made up of 14 amino acids. This chain's CDR3 is CASSAGTGGTEVFF. The CDR3 DNA, read in part, is TGTGCCAGCAGCGCCGGGACAGGGGGCACAGAAGTCTTC.

Remarks on this clone: Gene names denote mouse genes. The CDR3 end is not reached by the read, which stops 1 residue before it; the germline J gene fills it in. V gene TRBV31 combines with J gene TRBJ1-6; no clear D gene. TRBJ1-6 is identified as an open reading frame with a role that is uncertain. CDR1 is GKSSPN and CDR2 is SITVG in the germline V gene. Trimming shortened V by 3 bases and J by 4 bases, and 10 bases separated the two germline ends. The CDR3 spans 14 residues. Partial CDR3 DNA: TGTGCCTGGAGCCAAGACAAATATAATTCGCCCCTCTAC. Protein sequence: CAWSQDKYNSPLY. In full, the CDR3 reads CAWSQDKYNSPLYF.

A few counts support this clone. Mouse germline and gene names are used. The read is 1 residue too short to cover the CDR3 end, so that end is filled in from the germline J gene. The rearrangement uses TRBV5 and TRBJ2-7; TRBD2 agrees at 8 bases. The V gene end was trimmed by 4 bases and the J gene end by 0 bases; junction bases not matched to a gene: 2. Germline values: CDR1 LGHNA, CDR2 YNLKQL (reference sequence). The CDR3 contains 14 residues. The sequenced CDR3 bases are TGTGCCAGCAGCCCAACTGGGGGCTCCTATGAACAGTAC. It codes for CASSPTGGSYEQY. The full CDR3 sequence reads CASSPTGGSYEQYF.

Worth noting for this clone: The genes are named according to mouse. Sequencing ends 1 residue short of the CDR3 end; the germline J gene provides the rest. V is TRBV14 and J is TRBJ2-7; TRBD2 might be the D (6 bases). V lost 4 bases and J lost 4, with 15 bases in between. The CDR3 is 14 amino acids. Germline V lookup: CDR1 SGHDT, CDR2 FRDEAV. Here the CDR3 reads CASSIRAGGYEQYF. The sequenced part of the CDR3 DNA is TGTGCCAGCAGTATACGGGCGGGGGGATATGAACAGTAC.

As regards this clone: Gene names refer to mouse genes. The CDR3 end lies 1 residue beyond the end of the read and is filled in from the germline J gene. The chain links TRBV2 to TRBJ2-7, with TRBD2 matching 7 bases. V lost 1 base, J lost 4 bases, and 1 base stayed unmatched. Germline V gene data show CDR1 as LGHNA and CDR2 as YSYQKL. The CDR3 consists of 13 residues. CDR3 bases read: TGTGCCAGCAGCCAAGCTGGGGGATATGAACAGTAC. Amino acid sequence: CASSQAGGYEQY. The full CDR3 protein is CASSQAGGYEQYF.

As for this clone: The gene names given are mouse names. The read ends 1 residue shy of where the CDR3 ends; the end is completed using the germline J gene. The chain joins TRBV29 to TRBJ2-7, with D perhaps matching TRBD1 (6 bases). Germline V gene sequence: CDR1 MSHET, CDR2 SYDVDS. There are 11 residues in the CDR3. V lost 6 bases and J 4 bases, leaving 7 bases between the germline ends. CDR3 in amino acids: CASRTGYEQYF. The CDR3 bases that were read are TGTGCTAGCAGAACAGGGTATGAACAGTAC. Variable domain in full (rest from reference TRBV29 and TRBJ2-7): DMKVTQMPRYLIKRMGENVLLECGQDMSHETMYWYRQDPGLGLQLIYISYDVDSNSEGDIPKGYRVSRKKREHFSLILDSAKTNQTSVYFCASRTGYEQYFGPGTRLTVL.

Relative to its sample, this clone is large. Gene names and germline refer to mouse. The read finishes 1 residue shy of the CDR3 end, and the germline J gene is used to complete it. This rearrangement joins TRBV16 to TRBJ2-7; 12 nucleotides align to TRBD1. This CDR3 contains 14 residues. Germline V gene sequence: CDR1 SGHSA, CDR2 FRNQAP. The ends lost 1 base at V and 6 bases at J; junction bases unmatched: 1. The covered CDR3 bases are TGTGCAAGCAGCTTAGGGGACAGGGGGCCTGAACAGTAC. This gives the protein CASSLGDRGPEQY. The whole CDR3 protein is CASSLGDRGPEQYF.

In regard to this clone: The germline and genes are mouse ones. The CDR3 goes on 1 residue after the read ends, and that part is filled in from the germline J gene. The chain carries TRBV15 and TRBJ2-5, with TRBD1 identical over 8 bases. CDR1 is SGHND, CDR2 FRSKSL, per germline. V gave up 2 bases and J gave up 5 bases; unmatched junction bases: 0. This CDR3 has 13 amino acids. CDR3 sequence reads: CASSLTGGDTQYF. The covered CDR3 bases are TGTGCCAGCAGTTTAACAGGGGGAGACACCCAGTAC.

This clone was detected only a few times. Gene names are the mouse ones. The read ends 1 residue shy of where the CDR3 ends; the end is completed using the germline J gene. V usage is TRBV12-1 and J usage is TRBJ2-7; D is unresolved. CDR3 length: 11 residues. Germline CDR1 reads SGHSN; CDR2 reads HYEKVE. The V end lost 3 bases, the J end lost 0 bases, and 2 bases lay between the germline ends. The CDR3 sequence is CASSSSYEQYF. The sequenced CDR3 bases are TGTGCCAGCTCTAGCTCCTATGAACAGTAC.